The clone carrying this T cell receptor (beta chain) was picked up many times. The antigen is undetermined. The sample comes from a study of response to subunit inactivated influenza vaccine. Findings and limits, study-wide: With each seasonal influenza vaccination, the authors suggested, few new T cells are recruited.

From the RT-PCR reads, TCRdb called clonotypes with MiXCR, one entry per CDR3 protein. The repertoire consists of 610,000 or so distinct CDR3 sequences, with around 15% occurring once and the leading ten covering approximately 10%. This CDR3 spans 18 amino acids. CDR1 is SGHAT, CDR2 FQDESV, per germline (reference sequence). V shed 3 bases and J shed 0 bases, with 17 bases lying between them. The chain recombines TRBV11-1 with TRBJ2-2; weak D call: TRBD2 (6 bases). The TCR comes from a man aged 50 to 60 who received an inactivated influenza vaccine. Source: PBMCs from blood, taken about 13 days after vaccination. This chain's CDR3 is CASSLDGWGGANTGELFF. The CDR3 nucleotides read TGTGCCAGCAGCTTGGACGGATGGGGAGGAGCGAACACCGGGGAGCTGTTTTTT.